These 16 T cell receptor beta chains were sequenced from one sample in a study of T cell responses to AZD1222 COVID-19 vaccine. The assay was immunoSEQ multiplex PCR, and TCRdb's table has in-frame clones only and misses some. The sample lists roughly 140,000 clones; around 95% were seen once. The source was peripheral blood, collected on day 0 of AZD1222 vaccination. Receptor source: an adult in good health.

V gene TRBV5-5 combines with J gene TRBJ1-4; weak D call: TRBD1 (5 bases). This CDR3 is 14 amino acids long. The V gene lost 0 bases and the J gene lost 3 bases, with 6 bases spanning the gap. Per the germline V gene, CDR1 is SGHKS and CDR2 is YYEKEE (reference sequence). The CDR3 loop is CASSLGGANEKLFF. CDR3 DNA: TGTGCCAGCAGCTTGGGGGGGGCTAATGAAAAACTGTTTTTT. The full variable domain, completed using reference TRBV5-5 and TRBJ1-4, is DAGVTQSPTHLIKTRGQQVTLRCSPISGHKSVSWYQQVLGQGPQFIFQYYEKEERGRGNFPDRFSARQFPNYSSELNVNALLLGDSALYLCASSLGGANEKLFFGSGTQLSVL.

The rearrangement joins TRBV6-1 to TRBJ2-2, with D possibly TRBD2 on 6 matching bases. Germline-derived CDR1 and CDR2 are MNHNS and SASEGT. The CDR3 totals 13 residues. Trimming removed 2 bases from V and 6 bases from J, with 7 bases in between. CDR3: CASSEREAGELFF. As DNA, the CDR3 is TGTGCCAGCAGTGAAAGGGAGGCCGGGGAGCTGTTTTTT.

This chain uses TRBV28 with TRBJ2-7, with D perhaps matching TRBD1 (6 bases). Trimming pared 3 bases from V and 6 bases from J, leaving 12 bases between. CDR3 length: 13 residues. CDR1 MDHEN and CDR2 SYDVKM come from the germline V gene. CDR3 residues: CASSLRLGGEQYV. The DNA for the CDR3 is TGTGCCAGCAGTTTGAGGTTAGGGGGCGAGCAGTACGTC.

This clone was found once. The rearrangement uses TRBV27 and TRBJ1-1; D not certain. The CDR3 totals 11 residues. Germline V gene sequence: CDR1 MNHEY, CDR2 SMNVEV (reference sequence). V was cut by 11 bases and J by 2 bases, with 9 bases left in between. The CDR3 here is CAGLFNTEAFF. DNA of the CDR3: TGTGCCGGGCTGTTTAACACTGAAGCTTTCTTT.

Only one count was recorded for this clone. The J gene is TRBJ2-3, the V gene TRBV28, with 8 bases matching TRBD1. Trimming removed 8 bases from V and 9 bases from J; junction bases left unmatched: 13. Germline V gene sequence: CDR1 MDHEN, CDR2 SYDVKM. The CDR3 is 14 amino acids. The DNA for the CDR3 is TGTGCCAGCGGGCTCCCAGCCGCAGGGGGCACGCAGTATTTT. It is translated as CASGLPAAGGTQYF.

The V gene is TRBV6-5, the J gene TRBJ1-2; D gene unclear. V lost 7 bases and J lost 4, with 13 bases in between. Germline V gives CDR1 MNHEY, CDR2 SVGAGI. This CDR3 has 13 amino acids. CDR3 DNA: TGTGCCAGCAACCCGGGGAGATTCTATGGCTACACCTTC. Residues: CASNPGRFYGYTF.

The genes are TRBV19 and TRBJ1-2, with D maybe TRBD1 (5 bases). V was clipped by 6 bases and J by 3 bases, with 11 bases between them. The CDR3 contains 13 residues. CDR1 is LNHDA and CDR2 is SQIVND in the germline V gene (reference sequence). CDR3 region: CASRPGVHYGYTF. CDR3 nucleotides: TGTGCCAGTAGGCCGGGGGTACACTATGGCTACACCTTC.

V gene TRBV6-5 combines with J gene TRBJ2-1; D is possibly TRBD1 or TRBD2 (5 bases each). The CDR3 spans 13 residues. The ends were cut back, 8 bases at V and 4 bases at J, with 12 bases in the middle. CDR1 is MNHEY and CDR2 is SVGAGI in the germline V gene. The chain's CDR3 is CASSGTGYNEQFF. The CDR3 region has the DNA TGTGCCAGCTCCGGGACGGGTTACAATGAGCAGTTCTTC.

The chain has TRBV13 and TRBJ2-4, with D perhaps given as TRBD1 or TRBD2 (5 bases each). The germline V gene encodes CDR1 PRHDT and CDR2 FYEKMQ (reference sequence). The CDR3 runs to 15 residues. The V gene lost 5 bases and the J gene lost 3 bases, with 14 bases spanning the gap. In DNA, the CDR3 is TGTGCCAGCAGCCAGAGGGACGGACACAAAAACATTCAGTACTTC. Residues: CASSQRDGHKNIQYF. Full variable domain (outside the CDR3, taken from reference TRBV13 and TRBJ2-4): AAGVIQSPRHLIKEKRETATLKCYPIPRHDTVYWYQQGPGQDPQFLISFYEKMQSDKGSIPDRFSAQQFSDYHSELNMSSLELGDSALYFCASSQRDGHKNIQYFGAGTRLSVL.

The chain is built from TRBV3-1 (or the pseudogene TRBV3-2) and TRBJ2-2, with D possibly called TRBD1 or TRBD2 (6 bases each). Trimming took 2 bases from V and 3 from J, leaving 10 bases between them. CDR3 length: 15 amino acids. From germline, CDR1 is LGHDT and CDR2 YNNKEL (reference sequence). This CDR3 reads CASSQPGAYTGELFF. The CDR3 bases are TGTGCCAGCAGCCAACCGGGGGCATACACCGGGGAGCTGTTTTTT.

This clone was detected a few times. The gene calls are TRBV28 and TRBJ2-3, with D possibly being TRBD1 or TRBD2 (5 bases each). V was cut by 6 bases and J by 14 bases, with 24 bases left in between. Germline V gives CDR1 MDHEN, CDR2 SYDVKM. The CDR3 covers 14 residues. The CDR3 DNA is TGTGCCAGCAGCACCCCCGTGACAGCCCTTCGGGGGTATTTT. This sequence encodes CASSTPVTALRGYF.

This sequence joins TRBV12-3 or TRBV12-4 and TRBJ1-1; D gene uncertain. The CDR3 is 13 amino acids. Trimming took off 3 bases at V and 1 base at J, with 6 bases between the two ends. In DNA, the CDR3 is TGTGCCAGCAGTTTCGTGGAGAACACTGAAGCTTTCTTT. Amino acids: CASSFVENTEAFF.

The J gene is TRBJ1-1, the V gene TRBV4-1, with 11 bases identical to TRBD1. CDR1 is MGHRA and CDR2 is YSYEKL in the germline V gene. CDR3 length: 15 residues. Unmatched junction bases numbered 4, after V lost 3 bases and J lost 4 bases. The CDR3 DNA reads TGCGCCAGCAGCCAGGGGACAGGGGGGAGCACTGAAGCTTTCTTT. Its translation: CASSQGTGGSTEAFF.

The rearrangement uses TRBV7-9 and TRBJ2-3; a possible D gene is TRBD1 (6 bases). Germline V gives CDR1 SEHNR, CDR2 FQNEAQ (reference sequence). Trimming shortened V by 5 bases and J by 0 bases, and 12 bases separated the two germline ends. CDR3 length: 15 amino acids. In DNA form, the CDR3 reads TGTGCCAGCAGCGTGGACAGATCTAGCACAGATACGCAGTATTTT. Protein product: CASSVDRSSTDTQYF. The full variable domain, completed using reference TRBV7-9 and TRBJ2-3, is DTGVSQNPRHKITKRGQNVTFRCDPISEHNRLYWYRQTLGQGPEFLTYFQNEAQLEKSRLLSDRFSAERPKGSFSTLEIQRTEQGDSAMYLCASSVDRSSTDTQYFGPGTRLTVL.

The rearrangement joins TRBV25-1 to TRBJ1-1; TRBD1 aligns across 7 bases. Germline V lookup: CDR1 MGHDK, CDR2 SYGVNS. Losses at the gene ends were 10 bases for V and 2 bases for J; bases not matched to a gene: 7. There are 13 residues in the CDR3. The CDR3 region has the DNA TGTGCCATCCGGGACAGCTCTAACACTGAAGCTTTCTTT. Its translation is CAIRDSSNTEAFF.

The rearrangement joins TRBV3-1 (or the pseudogene TRBV3-2) to TRBJ2-1; the D is unclear. The germline V gene encodes CDR1 LGHDT and CDR2 YNNKEL (reference sequence). Trimming took 3 bases from V and 12 from J, leaving 12 bases between them. The CDR3 has 12 residues. CDR3 nucleotides: TGTGCCAGCAGCCAGGGTCATTCATGGCAGTTCTTC. Residues: CASSQGHSWQFF.